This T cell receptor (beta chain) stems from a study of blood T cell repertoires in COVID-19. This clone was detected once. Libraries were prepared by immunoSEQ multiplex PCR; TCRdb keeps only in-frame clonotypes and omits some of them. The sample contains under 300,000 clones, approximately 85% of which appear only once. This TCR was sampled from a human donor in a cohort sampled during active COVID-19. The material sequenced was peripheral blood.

CDR3 protein: CASGRDRATEAFF. As DNA, the CDR3 is TGTGCCAGCGGACGGGACAGGGCCACTGAAGCTTTCTTT. The chain recombines TRBV6-5 with TRBJ1-1; 9 bases agree with TRBD1. CDR3 length equals 13 residues. V lost 8 bases, J lost 4 bases, and 5 bases stayed unmatched. The germline gives CDR1 MNHEY, CDR2 SVGAGI.